This T cell receptor beta chain originates from a study of patients and donors after allogeneic stem cell transplantation. CDR1 and CDR2 (germline): MNHNY, SVGAGI (reference sequence). The CDR3 is 13 residues long. Trimming took off 5 bases at V and 4 bases at J, with 11 bases between the two ends. TCRdb ran MiXCR on the RT-PCR reads and lists one entry per CDR3 protein. The sample has approximately 150,000 distinct CDR3 sequences; 30% are singletons. The clonotype originates from a human donor who was either an allogeneic HSCT recipient or a stem cell or donor lymphocyte infusion donor (not recorded which). It is not recorded whose cells these are; they may come from a transplant donor. Input material: blood, either unsorted or a sorted T cell fraction (not recorded which). This chain links TRBV6-6 with TRBJ1-2; TRBD1 is a possible D gene (6 bases). The CDR3 nucleotides are TGTGCCAGCAGTACCGACAGGTTCTATGGCTACACCTTC. Protein product: CASSTDRFYGYTF.